Measured by frequency, the clone carrying this T cell receptor beta chain is medium-sized (0.01 to 0.1%). What it binds is not known. Each sample's input was roughly 270 ng genomic DNA, some 38,000 genome equivalents. These data originate in a study of T cell clusters in autoimmune cytopenias. Overall study results and limits: TRB repertoire shifts in secondary cytopenia and chronic lymphocytic leukemia mostly reflected lymphoma, not autoimmunity. The T cell clusters came from computational analysis alone and lack functional validation. Primary autoimmune cytopenia patients appeared to lack physiological T cell clusters present in healthy donors.

The germline CDR1 and CDR2 sequences are MNHEY and SVGAGI. This CDR3 has 16 amino acids. One tube held mixed TRB-A and TRB-B primer pools for touch-down PCR. Following a re-call of the multiplex PCR reads, TCRdb has one entry per CDR3 protein and lacks DNA. This repertoire includes 3,000 to 3,500 distinct CDR3 sequences. Sample: peripheral blood. The rearrangement joins TRBV6-5 to TRBJ2-5; without DNA, the TCRdb call of TRBD1 cannot be checked. The receptor comes from a human donor with an autoimmune cytopenia or autoimmune hepatitis (not recorded which). The CDR3 loop is CASSYSTGVGQETQYF.